A selection of T cell receptor beta chains follows, all from one sample in a study of T cells after yellow fever vaccination. TCRdb re-derived calls from the 5' RACE reads in MiXCR, one entry per CDR3 protein. The sample yields approximately 330,000 distinct CDR3 sequences, approximately 12% seen once. This specimen was CD4+ T cells sorted from PBMCs, taken 15 days after the yellow fever booster vaccination. These receptors were taken from a man aged 18 to 30 who received the YFV17D yellow fever vaccine. CDR3s include the opening cysteine and the closing phenylalanine or tryptophan. Each record gives: CDR3 protein, CDR3 DNA, D gene, J gene, CDR3 length, V gene, clone size. A D gene is named only where the DNA matches it firmly. Size is omitted from some rows. Given values are once, few, many or a class for expanded clones.

CASSMGSGAQEYF,TGTGCCAGTAGTATGGGTAGCGGGGCCCAGGAGTATTTT,TRBD2,TRBJ2-3,13,TRBV19,-
CARRRQGTNTGELFF,TGTGCCAGGAGGAGACAGGGCACGAACACCGGGGAGCTGTTTTTT,TRBD1,TRBJ2-2,15,TRBV2,-
CASTNTEAFF,TGTGCCAGCACCAATACTGAAGCTTTCTTT,-,TRBJ1-1,10,TRBV6-6,few
CASSQAGGWTDTQYF,TGTGCCAGCAGCCAAGCGGGGGGTTGGACAGATACGCAGTATTTT,TRBD2,TRBJ2-3,15,TRBV12-3/TRBV12-4,few
CASSLRASGQETQYF,TGCGCCAGCAGCTTGCGGGCTAGCGGGCAAGAGACCCAGTACTTC,TRBD2,TRBJ2-5,15,TRBV5-1,many
CASSEDTTQAFF,TGTGCCAGCAGCGAAGACACCACTCAAGCTTTCTTT,-,TRBJ1-1,12,TRBV5-4,-
CASSLTGGGSPLHF,TGTGCCAGCAGTTTAACGGGGGGGGGTTCACCCCTCCACTTT,-,TRBJ1-6,14,TRBV12-3/TRBV12-4,few
CSVDGGARETQYF,TGCAGCGTTGACGGGGGGGCGCGGGAGACCCAGTACTTC,TRBD2,TRBJ2-5,13,TRBV29-1,-
CASTPWVTEAFF,TGTGCCAGCACCCCATGGGTTACTGAAGCTTTCTTT,-,TRBJ1-1,12,TRBV7-9,-
CSARPGGNQPQHF,TGCAGTGCTAGGCCTGGGGGCAATCAGCCCCAGCATTTT,-,TRBJ1-5,13,TRBV20-1,few
CASTPPGRIGTQYF,TGTGCCAGTACTCCCCCCGGGCGAATAGGGACCCAGTACTTC,-,TRBJ2-5,14,TRBV7-9,-
CSATEETQYF,TGCAGTGCAACAGAGGAGACCCAGTACTTC,-,TRBJ2-5,10,TRBV20-1,-
CASSYGGAGQPQHF,TGTGCCAGCAGTTACGGGGGGGCCGGGCAGCCCCAGCATTTT,-,TRBJ1-5,14,TRBV6-5,many
CSVLLRGLDTEAFF,TGCAGCGTTTTGTTAAGGGGGCTTGACACTGAAGCTTTCTTT,TRBD1,TRBJ1-1,14,TRBV29-1,many
CASSSGQASSGNTIYF,TGCGCCAGCAGCTCCGGACAGGCGAGCTCTGGAAACACCATATATTTT,TRBD1,TRBJ1-3,16,TRBV5-1,few
CASGSLGSFRDRGRLGQPQHF,TGTGCCAGCGGAAGCTTAGGTAGTTTTAGGGACAGGGGGCGTCTCGGTCAGCCCCAGCATTTT,TRBD1,TRBJ1-5,21,TRBV7-9,-
CASSSPTTSTNEKLFF,TGTGCCAGCAGCTCCCCCACGACATCAACTAATGAAAAACTGTTTTTT,-,TRBJ1-4,16,TRBV7-2,-
CASSYSGSVGDTQYF,TGTGCCAGCAGTTACTCGGGGAGCGTCGGAGATACGCAGTATTTT,-,TRBJ2-3,15,TRBV6-5,few
CASSAGELFF,TGTGCCAGCAGTGCCGGGGAGCTGTTTTTT,-,TRBJ2-2,10,TRBV27,few
CASSYWRGETQYF,TGTGCCAGCAGTTACTGGCGGGGAGAGACCCAGTACTTC,-,TRBJ2-5,13,TRBV6-5,-
CASSPSGHGTDTQYF,TGTGCCAGCAGCCCAAGCGGTCATGGCACAGATACGCAGTATTTT,-,TRBJ2-3,15,TRBV7-2,few
CASSSTGAAYEQYF,TGTGCCAGCAGTTCCACAGGGGCAGCCTACGAGCAGTACTTC,TRBD1,TRBJ2-7,14,TRBV6-5,few
CASSLAPRGATEAFF,TGTGCCAGCAGTTTAGCGCCTCGGGGGGCCACTGAAGCTTTCTTT,-,TRBJ1-1,15,TRBV12-3/TRBV12-4,-
CSARDRGAEAFF,TGCAGTGCTAGAGACAGGGGCGCTGAAGCTTTCTTT,-,TRBJ1-1,12,TRBV20-1,-
CASSSSGGRGETQYF,TGTGCCAGCAGCTCCAGCGGGGGGCGAGGTGAGACCCAGTACTTC,TRBD2,TRBJ2-5,15,TRBV11-2,few
CASGRGAWGNYGYTF,TGCGCCAGCGGCAGGGGGGCATGGGGCAACTATGGCTACACCTTC,TRBD1,TRBJ1-2,15,TRBV10-2,few
CASRQGAAGYTEAFF,TGCGCCAGCAGGCAGGGGGCCGCGGGATACACTGAAGCTTTCTTT,TRBD1,TRBJ1-1,15,TRBV5-1,-
CASSRQGYEQYF,TGTGCCAGCAGCCGGCAGGGCTACGAGCAGTACTTC,-,TRBJ2-7,12,TRBV19,many
CASSGLAGGLSDTQYF,TGTGCCAGCAGTGGGCTCGCGGGGGGGCTCTCAGATACGCAGTATTTT,TRBD2,TRBJ2-3,16,TRBV5-6,few
CASTDGWYQETQYF,TGTGCCAGCACGGACGGGTGGTACCAAGAGACCCAGTACTTC,-,TRBJ2-5,14,TRBV7-6,many
CASSLRRQGTPYEQYF,TGTGCCAGCAGCTTACGTCGACAGGGGACTCCCTACGAGCAGTACTTC,TRBD1,TRBJ2-7,16,TRBV11-1,few
CASSPLGGTGELFF,TGCGCCAGCAGCCCCCTAGGGGGTACCGGGGAGCTGTTTTTT,-,TRBJ2-2,14,TRBV4-3,few
CAISPVLNEKLFF,TGTGCCATCAGCCCCGTTCTAAATGAAAAACTGTTTTTT,-,TRBJ1-4,13,TRBV10-3,many
CASSSRRTDTQYF,TGTGCCAGCAGTTCAAGACGGACAGATACGCAGTATTTT,-,TRBJ2-3,13,TRBV6-5,few
CSAAPYQQGGRQAFF,TGCAGTGCTGCCCCGTACCAACAGGGAGGGAGACAAGCTTTCTTT,-,TRBJ1-1,15,TRBV20-1,-
CASILDRVPRGYTF,TGTGCCAGCATATTAGACAGGGTGCCTCGCGGCTACACCTTC,TRBD1,TRBJ1-2,14,TRBV7-9,few
CATEDTQYF,TGTGCCACCGAAGATACGCAGTATTTT,-,TRBJ2-3,9,TRBV7-8,few
CASSRDRVAEAFF,TGCGCCAGCAGCCGGGACAGGGTGGCCGAAGCTTTCTTT,TRBD1,TRBJ1-1,13,TRBV5-1,-
CASSLLGRGLLNTGELFF,TGTGCCAGCAGCTTACTGGGCAGGGGGCTGCTGAACACCGGGGAGCTGTTTTTT,TRBD1,TRBJ2-2,18,TRBV7-9,-
CSAPWARGSSEAFF,TGCAGTGCTCCCTGGGCCAGGGGCTCGTCCGAAGCTTTCTTT,-,TRBJ1-1,14,TRBV20-1,few
CASRPSTGFTGELFF,TGTGCCAGCAGACCTTCGACAGGGTTCACCGGGGAGCTGTTTTTT,TRBD1,TRBJ2-2,15,TRBV7-2,-
CASSSQTGLSGNEQFF,TGTGCCAGCAGCTCACAGACAGGTCTCTCGGGCAATGAGCAGTTCTTC,-,TRBJ2-1,16,TRBV5-5,-